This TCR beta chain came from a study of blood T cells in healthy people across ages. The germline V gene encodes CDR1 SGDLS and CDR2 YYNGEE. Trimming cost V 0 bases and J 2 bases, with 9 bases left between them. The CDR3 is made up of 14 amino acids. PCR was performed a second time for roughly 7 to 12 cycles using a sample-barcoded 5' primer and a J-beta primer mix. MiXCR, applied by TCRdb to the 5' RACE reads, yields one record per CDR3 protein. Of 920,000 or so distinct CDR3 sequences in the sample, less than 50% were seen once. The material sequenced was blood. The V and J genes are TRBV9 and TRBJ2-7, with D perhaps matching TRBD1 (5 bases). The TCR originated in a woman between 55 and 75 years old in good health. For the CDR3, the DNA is TGTGCCAGCAGCGTAGAGACAGACACCTACGAGCAGTACTTC. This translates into CASSVETDTYEQYF. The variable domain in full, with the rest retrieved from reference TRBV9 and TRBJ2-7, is DSGVTQTPKHLITATGQRVTLRCSPRSGDLSVYWYQQSLDQGLQFLIQYYNGEERAKGNILERFSAQQFPDLHSELNLSSLELGDSALYFCASSVETDTYEQYFGPGTRLTVT.